These T cell receptor beta chains were read from a single sample in a study of cytomegalovirus exposure and HLA in healthy donors. Using immunoSEQ multiplex PCR, the repertoire was profiled, and TCRdb retains in-frame clones only, with some absent. The sample contains about 130,000 clones, over 60% of which appear only once. The sequencing sample was made of PBMCs. Receptors were obtained from a man in his thirties or forties in good health and CMV-seronegative. CDR3s include the opening cysteine and the closing phenylalanine or tryptophan. Each record gives: V gene, clone size, CDR3 protein. The listing skips clone size in some rows; elsewhere it reads once, few, many or a size class.

TRBV19 once CASRPLAGGSNEQFF
TRBV5-1 NA CASSLVTSGYNEQFF
TRBV28 NA CASSLRETQYF
TRBV11-2 NA CASSFRTSTRRNEQFF
TRBV11-2 NA CASSLEPRTSGNEQFF
TRBV9 once CASSARTGGEQYF
TRBV13 few CASSLGGLATREQYF
TRBV5-1 NA CASSFNSEGWETQYF
TRBV10-3 once CAISDQRELRNEQFF
TRBV5-6 few CASSLVAGAYNEQFF
TRBV5-1 NA CASSISGGAEQFF
TRBV29-1 NA CSVYLAGIPYNEQFF
TRBV29-1 once CSVTPGSGANVLTF
TRBV28 NA CASRPTGGDLNTEAFF
TRBV30 NA CAWSVQGEKYF
TRBV4-1 once CASSHSEGGGETQYF
TRBV9 NA CASSVGGGQNGNEQFF
TRBV4-1 NA CASSQVPGAQHYTKETRYF
TRBV29-1 NA CSVVGGYEQYF
TRBV30 NA CAWSVLSFGTEIPYEQYF
TRBV6-4 few CASRHRGRRAGAYEQYF
TRBV18 NA CASSPYGGSSYEQYF
TRBV6-5 few CASSDTQEPDTQYF
TRBV5-1 NA CASSPGTGRTGELFF
TRBV5-8 NA CASSLATYSNQPQHF
TRBV25-1 NA CASSAKGQGLGLSGGYTF
TRBV6-5 NA CASSYSLASDTQYF
TRBV2 NA CASSPLTWDFTDTQYF
TRBV14 NA CASSQGLAGGQYF
TRBV2 NA CASRAGGLQYF
TRBV2 few CARGTGVTDTQYF
TRBV6-5 NA CASSSFGTNEKLFF
TRBV6-5 NA CASSYSRRGRNGYTF
TRBV9 NA CASSGGQTGWGEQYF
TRBV5-6 few CASSLVKASRVAGELFF
TRBV19 NA CASSTTSGLRETQYF
TRBV19 NA CASSIDRLAGGLYF
TRBV10-3 NA CAIKATSGRAGNEQFF
TRBV30 NA CAWSVGQSNQPQHF
TRBV5-1 NA CASRWGQGNTEAFF
TRBV28 NA CASSPRDSSYTGELFF
TRBV28 NA CATKTGGRETQYF
TRBV28 NA CASSTWSGQGASGANVLTF
TRBV2 NA CASSKGLEPYEQYF
TRBV9 NA CASTPAGGPYNEQFF
TRBV4-1 few CASSQGRTTQISYEQYF
TRBV9 NA CASSAQGLAGSEQYF
TRBV2 few CASSEIYGQGGEQYF
TRBV28 NA CASRQGDDSGRSTDTQYF
TRBV19 NA CASSIVGGADYGYTF